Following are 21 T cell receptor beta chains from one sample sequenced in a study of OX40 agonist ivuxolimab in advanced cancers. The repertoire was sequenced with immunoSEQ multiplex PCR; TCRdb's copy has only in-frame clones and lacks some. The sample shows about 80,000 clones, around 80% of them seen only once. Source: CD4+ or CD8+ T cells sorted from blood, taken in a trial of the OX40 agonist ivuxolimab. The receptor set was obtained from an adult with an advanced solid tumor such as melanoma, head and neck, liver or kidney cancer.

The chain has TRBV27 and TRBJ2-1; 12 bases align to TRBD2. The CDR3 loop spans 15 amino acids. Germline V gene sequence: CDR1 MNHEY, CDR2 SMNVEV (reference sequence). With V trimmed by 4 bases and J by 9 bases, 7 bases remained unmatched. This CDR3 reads CASSSTSGSLSEQFF. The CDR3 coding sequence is TGTGCCAGCAGTTCGACTAGCGGGAGTCTTAGTGAGCAGTTCTTC.

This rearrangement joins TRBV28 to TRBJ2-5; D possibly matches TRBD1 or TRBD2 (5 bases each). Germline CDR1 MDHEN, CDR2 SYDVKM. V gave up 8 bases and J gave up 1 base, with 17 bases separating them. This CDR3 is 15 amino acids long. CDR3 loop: CASDRDRDPQETQYF. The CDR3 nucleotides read TGTGCCAGCGACCGGGACCGGGACCCCCAAGAGACCCAGTACTTC.

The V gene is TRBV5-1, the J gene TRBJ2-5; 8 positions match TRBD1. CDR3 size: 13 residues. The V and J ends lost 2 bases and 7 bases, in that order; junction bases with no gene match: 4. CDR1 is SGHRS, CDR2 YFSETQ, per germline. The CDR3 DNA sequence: TGCGCCAGCAGCTTTGACAGGGGAGGGACCCAGTACTTC. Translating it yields CASSFDRGGTQYF.

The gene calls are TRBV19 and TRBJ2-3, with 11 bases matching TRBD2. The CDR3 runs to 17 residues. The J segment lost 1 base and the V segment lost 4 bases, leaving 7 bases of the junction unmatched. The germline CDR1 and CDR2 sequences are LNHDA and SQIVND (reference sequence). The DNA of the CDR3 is TGTGCCAGTAGTACGCCGGGACTAGCGGTAGGCACAGATACGCAGTATTTT. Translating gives CASSTPGLAVGTDTQYF.

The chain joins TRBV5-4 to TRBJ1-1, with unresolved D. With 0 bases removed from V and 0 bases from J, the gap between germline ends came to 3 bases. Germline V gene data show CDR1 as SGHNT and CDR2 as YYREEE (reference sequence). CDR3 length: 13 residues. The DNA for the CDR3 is TGTGCCAGCAGCTTGGGCCTGAACACTGAAGCTTTCTTT. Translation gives CASSLGLNTEAFF.

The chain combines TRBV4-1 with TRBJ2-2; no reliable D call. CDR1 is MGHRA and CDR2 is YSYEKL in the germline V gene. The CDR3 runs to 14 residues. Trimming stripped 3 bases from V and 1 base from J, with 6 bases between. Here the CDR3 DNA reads TGCGCCAGCAGCCACGGCGGGAACACCGGGGAGCTGTTTTTT. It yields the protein CASSHGGNTGELFF.

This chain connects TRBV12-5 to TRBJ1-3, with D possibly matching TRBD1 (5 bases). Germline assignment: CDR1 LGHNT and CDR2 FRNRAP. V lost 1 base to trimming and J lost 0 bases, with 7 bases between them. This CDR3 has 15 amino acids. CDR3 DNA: TGTGCTAGTGGTTTGGCACAGGACTCTGGAAACACCATATATTTT. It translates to CASGLAQDSGNTIYF.

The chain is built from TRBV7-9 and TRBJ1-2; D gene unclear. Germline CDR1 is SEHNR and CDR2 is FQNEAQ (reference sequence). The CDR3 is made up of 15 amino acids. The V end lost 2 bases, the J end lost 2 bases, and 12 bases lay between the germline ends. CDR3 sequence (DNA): TGTGCCAGCAGCTTAAACCTTGGGGTCAACTATGGCTACACCTTC. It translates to CASSLNLGVNYGYTF. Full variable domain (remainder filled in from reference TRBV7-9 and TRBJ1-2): DTGVSQNPRHKITKRGQNVTFRCDPISEHNRLYWYRQTLGQGPEFLTYFQNEAQLEKSRLLSDRFSAERPKGSFSTLEIQRTEQGDSAMYLCASSLNLGVNYGYTFGSGTRLTVV.

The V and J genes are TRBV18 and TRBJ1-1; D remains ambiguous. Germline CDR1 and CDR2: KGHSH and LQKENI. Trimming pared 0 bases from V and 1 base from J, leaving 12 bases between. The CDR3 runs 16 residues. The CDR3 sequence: CASSPPRARGNTEAFF. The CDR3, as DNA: TGTGCCAGCTCACCACCTAGGGCGCGGGGGAACACTGAAGCTTTCTTT.

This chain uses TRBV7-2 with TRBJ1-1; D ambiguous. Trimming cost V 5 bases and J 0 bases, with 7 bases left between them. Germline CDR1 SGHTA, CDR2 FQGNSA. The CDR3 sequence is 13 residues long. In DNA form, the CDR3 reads TGTGCCAGCAGCGGGCGGATGAACACTGAAGCTTTCTTT. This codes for CASSGRMNTEAFF.

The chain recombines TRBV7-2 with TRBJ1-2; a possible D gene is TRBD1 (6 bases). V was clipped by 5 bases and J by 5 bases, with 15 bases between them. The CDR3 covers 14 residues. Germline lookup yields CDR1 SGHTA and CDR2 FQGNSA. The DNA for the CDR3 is TGTGCCAGCAGCCCCCATGGGGGGCTTTATGGCTACACCTTC. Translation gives CASSPHGGLYGYTF.

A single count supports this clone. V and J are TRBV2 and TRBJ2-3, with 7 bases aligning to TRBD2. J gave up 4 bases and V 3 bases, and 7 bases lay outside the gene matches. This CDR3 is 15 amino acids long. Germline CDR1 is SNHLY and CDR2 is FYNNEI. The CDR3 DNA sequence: TGTGCCAGCAGTGAGGGCGTAGCGGGTGCAGATACGCAGTATTTT. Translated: CASSEGVAGADTQYF.

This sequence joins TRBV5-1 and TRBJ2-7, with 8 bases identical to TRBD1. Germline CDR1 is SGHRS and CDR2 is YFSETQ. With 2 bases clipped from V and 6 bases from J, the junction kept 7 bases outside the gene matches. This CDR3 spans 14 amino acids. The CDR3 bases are TGCGCCAGCAGCTTCCCGGGACAGGAGGCCGAGCAGTACTTC. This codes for CASSFPGQEAEQYF.

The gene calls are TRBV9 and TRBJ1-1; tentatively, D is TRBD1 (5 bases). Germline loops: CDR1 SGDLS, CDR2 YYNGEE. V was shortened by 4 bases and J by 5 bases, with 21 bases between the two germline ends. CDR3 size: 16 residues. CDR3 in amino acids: CASSSGTAGGLTEAFF. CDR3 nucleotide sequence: TGTGCCAGCAGCAGTGGGACTGCGGGAGGGTTAACTGAAGCTTTCTTT.

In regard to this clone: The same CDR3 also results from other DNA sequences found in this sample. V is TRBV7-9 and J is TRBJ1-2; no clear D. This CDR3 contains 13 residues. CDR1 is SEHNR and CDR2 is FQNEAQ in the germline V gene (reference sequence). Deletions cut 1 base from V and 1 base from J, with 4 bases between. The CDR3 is CASSLGLNYGYTF. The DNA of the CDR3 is TGTGCCAGCAGCTTAGGTCTTAACTATGGCTACACCTTC. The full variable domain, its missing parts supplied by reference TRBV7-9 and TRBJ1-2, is DTGVSQNPRHKITKRGQNVTFRCDPISEHNRLYWYRQTLGQGPEFLTYFQNEAQLEKSRLLSDRFSAERPKGSFSTLEIQRTEQGDSAMYLCASSLGLNYGYTFGSGTRLTVV.

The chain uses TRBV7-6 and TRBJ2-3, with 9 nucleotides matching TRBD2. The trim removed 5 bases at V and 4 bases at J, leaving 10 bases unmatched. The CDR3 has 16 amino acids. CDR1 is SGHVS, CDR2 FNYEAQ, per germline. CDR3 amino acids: CASSGAGTSLADTQYF. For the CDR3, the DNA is TGTGCCAGCAGCGGGGCGGGGACTAGCCTTGCAGATACGCAGTATTTT.

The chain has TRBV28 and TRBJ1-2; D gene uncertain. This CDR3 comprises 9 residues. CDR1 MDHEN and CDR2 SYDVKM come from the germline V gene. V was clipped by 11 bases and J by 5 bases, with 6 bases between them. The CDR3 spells CASGYGYTF. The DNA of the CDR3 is TGTGCCTCCGGTTATGGCTACACCTTC.

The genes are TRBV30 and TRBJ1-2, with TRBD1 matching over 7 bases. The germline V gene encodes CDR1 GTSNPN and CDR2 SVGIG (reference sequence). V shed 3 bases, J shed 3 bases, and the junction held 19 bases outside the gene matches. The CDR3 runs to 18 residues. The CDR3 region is CAWRARIPGTAVYYGYTF. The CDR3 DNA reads TGTGCCTGGAGGGCAAGAATACCCGGGACAGCTGTTTACTATGGCTACACCTTC.

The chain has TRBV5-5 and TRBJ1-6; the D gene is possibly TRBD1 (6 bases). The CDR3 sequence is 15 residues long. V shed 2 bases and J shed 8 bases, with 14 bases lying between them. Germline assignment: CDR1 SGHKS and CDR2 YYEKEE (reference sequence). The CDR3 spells CASSLFLKGDSPLHF. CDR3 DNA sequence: TGTGCCAGCAGCTTATTTCTCAAGGGGGATTCACCCCTCCACTTT.

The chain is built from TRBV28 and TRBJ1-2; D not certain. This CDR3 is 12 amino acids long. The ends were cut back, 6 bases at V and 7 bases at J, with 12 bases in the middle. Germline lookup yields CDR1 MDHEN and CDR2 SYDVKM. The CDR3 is CASSRELRGYTF. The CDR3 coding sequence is TGTGCCAGCAGCCGGGAATTACGTGGCTACACCTTC.

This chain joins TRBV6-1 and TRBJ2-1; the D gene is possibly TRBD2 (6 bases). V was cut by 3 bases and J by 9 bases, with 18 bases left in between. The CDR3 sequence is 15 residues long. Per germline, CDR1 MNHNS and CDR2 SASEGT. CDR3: CASSDRDLSRGEQFF. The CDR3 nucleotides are TGTGCCAGCAGTGACCGGGACTTGAGCCGGGGTGAGCAGTTCTTC.